This is a list of T cell receptor beta chains from one sample in a study of T cell repertoires in cytomegalovirus infection. TCRdb processed the reads anew with MiXCR; each CDR3 protein has one entry. The sample has 300,000 or so distinct CDR3 sequences; 25% are singletons. Sequenced input: PBMCs. The receptors stem from a human donor in good health (CMV status not recorded). Some clones in this sample may be carry-over from other donors' samples. Each CDR3 is given with its conserved first and last residue. The order of the fields is D gene, J gene, V gene, clone size, CDR3 DNA, CDR3 protein. The D gene is left open where the match is weak. Not every row has a clone size; where given, it reads once, few, many or a size class.

- TRBJ1-2 TRBV29-1 - TGCAGCGTTGAAGAATCAGGCGACTATGGCTACACCTTC CSVEESGDYGYTF
- TRBJ2-5 TRBV7-2 many TGTGCCAGCAGCTTAGGCCCCTGGGCGGAAGAGACCCAGTACTTC CASSLGPWAEETQYF
- TRBJ2-3 TRBV7-2 many TGTGCCAGCAGCTTTCGGCTACCAACTAGCACAGATACGCAGTATTTT CASSFRLPTSTDTQYF
- TRBJ2-3 TRBV28 - TGTGCCATCACGGGTCCCATGGCAGATACGCAGTATTTT CAITGPMADTQYF
- TRBJ2-7 TRBV20-1 few TGCAGTGCCCCCGACGGTTCCTACGAGCAGTACTTC CSAPDGSYEQYF
- TRBJ2-7 TRBV15 - TGTGCCACCAGCAGAGATCAGGGGTACGAGCAGTACTTC CATSRDQGYEQYF
- TRBJ1-1 TRBV6-1 many TGTGCCAGCAGCCCAACCGCGGGAACCACTGAAGCTTTCTTT CASSPTAGTTEAFF
- TRBJ2-3 TRBV28 few TGTGCCAGCAGTTCGCCGGGGCGCACAGATACGCAGTATTTT CASSSPGRTDTQYF
- TRBJ2-4 TRBV7-2 many TGTGCCAGCAGCCCCCATACAGGGCCGGGGGACATTCAGTACTTC CASSPHTGPGDIQYF
- TRBJ1-1 TRBV29-1 few TGCAGCGTTCAAGGGTACGGGAACACTGAAGCTTTCTTT CSVQGYGNTEAFF
TRBD1 TRBJ1-5 TRBV7-9 - TGTGCCAGCAGCCGCGGGGACAGGGGGCGTAATCAGCCCCAGCATTTT CASSRGDRGRNQPQHF
- TRBJ2-1 TRBV7-6 - TGTGCCAGCAGCCCCCGACTAGAGAATGAGCAGTTCTTC CASSPRLENEQFF
TRBD1 TRBJ1-1 TRBV28 few TGTGCCAGCAGTCAACGACAGGGGGCGATCTCTGAAGCTTTCTTT CASSQRQGAISEAFF
- TRBJ2-3 TRBV4-3 - TGCGCCAGCAGCCAAGATTGGATCACAGATACGCAGTATTTT CASSQDWITDTQYF
- TRBJ1-5 TRBV19 - TGTGCCAGTAGTATATCAGGAGAAAATCAGCCCCAGCATTTT CASSISGENQPQHF